This T cell receptor beta chain is from a study of CD8+CD57+ T cells in acquired aplastic anemia. Study summary: When averaged, DNA from sorted CD4+ and CD8+ cells came to about 3 ug.

Study-level findings and limits: Patients versus controls showed no significant CD8+ Simpson's diversity difference.

CDR3 length equals 13 residues. CDR1 and CDR2 from the germline V gene are SGHTA and FQGNSA. Losses at the gene ends were 5 bases for V and 6 bases for J; bases not matched to a gene: 5. Ten or more counts support this clonotype. Its specificity is not known. Sequencing was done on patients that had shown CD8+CD57+ cell expansion by flow cytometry. The diagnosis in all patients was severe acquired aplastic anemia. Patients had undergone no therapy by the time their blood was sampled. Genomic DNA served as template for TCR beta VDJ and CDR3 profiling. In TCRdb, the reads were re-called with MiXCR into one record per CDR3 protein. The sample lists roughly 280,000 distinct CDR3 sequences, under 65% seen once, with around 1.3% in the top ten.

The sequenced material came from sorted CD4+, CD8+, or CD8+CD57+ T cells (not recorded which) from PBMCs. The sequence derives from a human donor with aplastic anemia. This chain links TRBV7-2 with TRBJ2-5; 8 bases map to TRBD1. The CDR3, as DNA: TGTGCCAGCAGCATAAGACAGGGGCAGACCCAGTACTTC. This codes for CASSIRQGQTQYF.